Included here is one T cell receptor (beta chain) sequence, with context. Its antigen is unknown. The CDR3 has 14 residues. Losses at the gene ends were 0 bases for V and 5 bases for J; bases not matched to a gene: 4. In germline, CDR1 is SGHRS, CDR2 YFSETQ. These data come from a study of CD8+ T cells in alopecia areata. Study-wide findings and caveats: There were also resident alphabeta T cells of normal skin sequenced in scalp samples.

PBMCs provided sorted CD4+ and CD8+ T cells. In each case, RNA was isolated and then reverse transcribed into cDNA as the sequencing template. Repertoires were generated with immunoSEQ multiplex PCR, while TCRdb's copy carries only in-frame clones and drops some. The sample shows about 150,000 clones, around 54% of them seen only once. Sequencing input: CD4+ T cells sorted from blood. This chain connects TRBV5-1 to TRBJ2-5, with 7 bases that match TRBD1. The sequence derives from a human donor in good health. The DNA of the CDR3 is TGCGCCAGCAGCTTGGCCACAGGGGATGAGACCCAGTACTTC. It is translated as CASSLATGDETQYF.